The sequence of this T cell receptor beta chain was determined in a study of blood T cell repertoires in COVID-19. The overall study: Samples taken during acute and convalescent COVID-19 were collected in the United States, Italy and Spain. The cDNA or gDNA used as material had been derived from T cells, B-cell-depleted T cells, or PBMCs.

Authors' data handling: Estimates of nucleated cell counts were drawn from the amplification of reference gene primers. Assay used: immunoSEQ multiplex PCR; TCRdb lists only in-frame clones, some missing. The V and J calls and clone size come from that table; D and trimming were worked out from the DNA. The sample yields some 130,000 clones, over 85% seen once. Germline trimming cut 6 bases from V and 8 bases from J; bases unmatched to any gene: 1. Germline V gene data show CDR1 as SGHNT and CDR2 as YYREEE (reference sequence). This CDR3 is built from 11 residues. One Seattle source followed patients from active infection through their disease course.

V is TRBV5-4 and J is TRBJ2-2, with 7 nucleotides matching TRBD1. Sequencing input: peripheral blood. This sequence originates from a man aged 60 to 75 with COVID-19, enrolled during active disease. In DNA form, the CDR3 reads TGTGCCAGCAAGGGGGCGGGGGAGCTGTTTTTT. Protein sequence: CASKGAGELFF.